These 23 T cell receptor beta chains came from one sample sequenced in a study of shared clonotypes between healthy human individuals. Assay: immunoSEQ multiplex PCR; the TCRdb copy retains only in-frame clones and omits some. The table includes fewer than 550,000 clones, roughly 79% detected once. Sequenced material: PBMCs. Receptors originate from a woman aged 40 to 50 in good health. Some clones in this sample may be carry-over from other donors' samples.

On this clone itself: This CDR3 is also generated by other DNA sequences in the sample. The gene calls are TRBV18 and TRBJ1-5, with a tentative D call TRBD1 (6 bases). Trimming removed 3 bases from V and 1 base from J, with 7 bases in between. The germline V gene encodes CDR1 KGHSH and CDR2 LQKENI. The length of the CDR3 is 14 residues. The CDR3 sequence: CASSPQGSNQPQHF. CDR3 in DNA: TGTGCCAGCTCACCCCAGGGGAGCAATCAGCCCCAGCATTTT.

The CDR3 DNA sequence: TGTGCCATCAGCCCCTCCCTAGCGGGTGGACTCAATGAGCAGTTCTTC. As protein: CAISPSLAGGLNEQFF. The V gene is TRBV10-3, the J gene TRBJ2-1, with 8 bases that match TRBD2. The CDR3 loop spans 16 amino acids. Germline CDR1 and CDR2: ENHRY and SYGVKD. Trimming took 6 bases from V and 6 from J; bases not matched to a gene: 13.

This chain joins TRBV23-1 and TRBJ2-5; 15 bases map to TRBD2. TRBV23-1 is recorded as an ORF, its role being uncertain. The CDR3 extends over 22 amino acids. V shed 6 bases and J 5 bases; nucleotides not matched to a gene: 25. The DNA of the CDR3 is TGCGCCAGCAGCCCCCGGACTAGCGGGAGGGATAAGTGGGGAGGATGGAAGGAGACCCAGTACTTC. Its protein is CASSPRTSGRDKWGGWKETQYF.

The CDR3 protein is CASSPRQGPNTGELFF. CDR3 coding DNA: TGTGCCAGCAGCCCGCGACAGGGGCCGAACACCGGGGAGCTGTTTTTT. The rearrangement uses TRBV7-6 and TRBJ2-2; 8 bases are a match to TRBD1. J gave up 0 bases and V 5 bases, and 5 bases lay outside the gene matches. Looked up from germline, CDR1 is SGHVS and CDR2 is FNYEAQ. CDR3 length equals 16 residues.

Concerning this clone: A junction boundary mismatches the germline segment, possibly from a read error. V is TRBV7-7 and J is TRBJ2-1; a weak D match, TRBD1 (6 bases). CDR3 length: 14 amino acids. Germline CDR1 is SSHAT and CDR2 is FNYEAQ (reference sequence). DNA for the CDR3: TGTGCTAGCAGCTTAGCTTTGGGGGCTAATGAGCAGTTCTTC. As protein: CASSLALGANEQFF.

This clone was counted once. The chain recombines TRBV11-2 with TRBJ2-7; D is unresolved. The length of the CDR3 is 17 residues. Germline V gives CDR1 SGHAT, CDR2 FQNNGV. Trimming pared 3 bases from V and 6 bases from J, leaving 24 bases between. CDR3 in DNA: TGTGCCAGCAGCTTGCGCCTGGGTGGTGGGATAACGTCCGAGCAGTACTTC. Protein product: CASSLRLGGGITSEQYF.

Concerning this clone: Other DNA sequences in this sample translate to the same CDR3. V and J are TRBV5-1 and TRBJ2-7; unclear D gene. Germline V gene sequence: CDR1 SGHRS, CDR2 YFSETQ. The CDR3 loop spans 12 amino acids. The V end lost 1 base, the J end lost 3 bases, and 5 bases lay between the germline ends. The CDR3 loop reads CASSLIGYEQYF. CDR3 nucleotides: TGCGCCAGCAGCTTGATTGGCTACGAGCAGTACTTC.

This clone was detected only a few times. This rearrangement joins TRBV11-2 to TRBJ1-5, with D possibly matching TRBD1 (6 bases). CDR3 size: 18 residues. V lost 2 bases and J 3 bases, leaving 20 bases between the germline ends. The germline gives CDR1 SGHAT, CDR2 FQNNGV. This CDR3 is CASSLWGRGPAINQPQHF. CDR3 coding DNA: TGTGCCAGCAGCTTATGGGGCAGGGGCCCCGCCATCAATCAGCCCCAGCATTTT.

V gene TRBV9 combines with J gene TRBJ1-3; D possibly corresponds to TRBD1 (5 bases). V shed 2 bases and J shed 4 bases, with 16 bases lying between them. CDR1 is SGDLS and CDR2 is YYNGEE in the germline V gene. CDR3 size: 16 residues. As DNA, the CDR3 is TGTGCCAGCAGCGTCGAACCCGGGGGTATCGGAAACACCATATATTTT. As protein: CASSVEPGGIGNTIYF.

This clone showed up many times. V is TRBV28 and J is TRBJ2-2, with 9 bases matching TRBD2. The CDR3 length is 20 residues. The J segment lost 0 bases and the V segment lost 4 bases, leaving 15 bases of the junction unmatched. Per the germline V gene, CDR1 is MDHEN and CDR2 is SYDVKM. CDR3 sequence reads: CASSSLRLADGSSNTGELFF. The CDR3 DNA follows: TGTGCCAGCAGTTCCCTCAGACTAGCGGACGGAAGCTCGAACACCGGGGAGCTGTTTTTT. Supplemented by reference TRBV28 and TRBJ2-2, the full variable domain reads DVKVTQSSRYLVKRTGEKVFLECVQDMDHENMFWYRQDPGLGLRLIYFSYDVKMKEKGDIPEGYSVSREKKERFSLILESASTNQTSMYLCASSSLRLADGSSNTGELFFGEGSRLTVL.

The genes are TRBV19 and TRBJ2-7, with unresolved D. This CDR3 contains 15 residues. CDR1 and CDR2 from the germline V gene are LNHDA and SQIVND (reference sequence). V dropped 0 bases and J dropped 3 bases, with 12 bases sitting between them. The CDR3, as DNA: TGTGCCAGTAGTATAGATCGGCACCCCGGCTACGAGCAGTACTTC. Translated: CASSIDRHPGYEQYF.

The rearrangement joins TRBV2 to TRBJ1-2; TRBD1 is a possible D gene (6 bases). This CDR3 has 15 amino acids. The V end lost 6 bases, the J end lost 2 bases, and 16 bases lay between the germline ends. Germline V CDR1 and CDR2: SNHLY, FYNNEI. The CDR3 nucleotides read TGTGCCAGCAGCTTCACCCGAACAGGGAACTATGGCTACACCTTC. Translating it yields CASSFTRTGNYGYTF.

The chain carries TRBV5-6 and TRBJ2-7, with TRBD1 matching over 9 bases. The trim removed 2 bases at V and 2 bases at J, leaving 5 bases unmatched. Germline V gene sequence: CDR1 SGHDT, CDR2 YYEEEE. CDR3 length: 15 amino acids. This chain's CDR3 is CASSFLRQGAYEQYF. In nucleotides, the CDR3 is TGTGCCAGCAGCTTCTTGCGACAGGGGGCCTACGAGCAGTACTTC. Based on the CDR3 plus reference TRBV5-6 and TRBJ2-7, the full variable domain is DAGVTQSPTHLIKTRGQQVTLRCSPKSGHDTVSWYQQALGQGPQFIFQYYEEEERQRGNFPDRFSGHQFPNYSSELNVNALLLGDSALYLCASSFLRQGAYEQYFGPGTRLTVT.

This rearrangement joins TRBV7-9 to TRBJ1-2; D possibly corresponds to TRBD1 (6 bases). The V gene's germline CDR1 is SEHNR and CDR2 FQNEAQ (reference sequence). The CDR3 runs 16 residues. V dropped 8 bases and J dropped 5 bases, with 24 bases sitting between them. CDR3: CASGPYDRSETYGYTF. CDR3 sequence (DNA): TGTGCCAGCGGCCCTTACGACAGGTCCGAGACTTATGGCTACACCTTC. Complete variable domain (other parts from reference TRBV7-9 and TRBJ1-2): DTGVSQNPRHKITKRGQNVTFRCDPISEHNRLYWYRQTLGQGPEFLTYFQNEAQLEKSRLLSDRFSAERPKGSFSTLEIQRTEQGDSAMYLCASGPYDRSETYGYTFGSGTRLTVV.

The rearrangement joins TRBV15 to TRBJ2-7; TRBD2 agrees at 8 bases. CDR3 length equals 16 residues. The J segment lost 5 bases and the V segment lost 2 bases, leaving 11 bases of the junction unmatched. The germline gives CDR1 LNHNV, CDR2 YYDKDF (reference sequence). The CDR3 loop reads CATSRPHGTSRHEQYF. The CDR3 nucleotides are TGTGCCACCAGCAGACCCCACGGGACTAGTCGCCACGAGCAGTACTTC.

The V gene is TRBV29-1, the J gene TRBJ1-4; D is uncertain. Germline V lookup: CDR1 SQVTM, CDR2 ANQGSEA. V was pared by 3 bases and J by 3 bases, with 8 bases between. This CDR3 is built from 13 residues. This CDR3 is CSVEPHPNEKLFF. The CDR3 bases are TGCAGCGTTGAGCCCCATCCTAATGAAAAACTGTTTTTT.

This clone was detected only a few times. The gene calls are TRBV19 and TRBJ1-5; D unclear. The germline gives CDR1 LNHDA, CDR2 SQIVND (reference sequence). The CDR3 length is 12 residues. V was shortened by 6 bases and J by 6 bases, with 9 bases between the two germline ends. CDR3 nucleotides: TGTGCCAGTAGACCTCAAAGTCAGCCCCAGCATTTT. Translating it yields CASRPQSQPQHF. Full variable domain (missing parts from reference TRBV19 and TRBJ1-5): DGGITQSPKYLFRKEGQNVTLSCEQNLNHDAMYWYRQDPGQGLRLIYYSQIVNDFQKGDIAEGYSVSREKKESFPLTVTSAQKNPTAFYLCASRPQSQPQHFGDGTRLSIL.

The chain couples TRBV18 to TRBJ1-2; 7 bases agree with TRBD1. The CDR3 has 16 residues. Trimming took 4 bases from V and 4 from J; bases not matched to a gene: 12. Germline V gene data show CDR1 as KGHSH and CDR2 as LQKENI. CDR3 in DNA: TGTGCCAGCTCACTTAATTTGGACAGGCCTATCTATGGCTACACCTTC. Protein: CASSLNLDRPIYGYTF.

CDR3 in amino acids: CASSFASGAFSVSTDTQYF. In nucleotides, the CDR3 is TGTGCCAGCAGTTTTGCTAGCGGGGCATTTTCAGTGAGCACAGATACGCAGTATTTT. This sequence joins TRBV28 and TRBJ2-3; TRBD2 agrees at 9 bases. CDR3 length: 19 amino acids. V lost 3 bases and J lost 0; bases outside the gene matches: 13. Per the germline V gene, CDR1 is MDHEN and CDR2 is SYDVKM.

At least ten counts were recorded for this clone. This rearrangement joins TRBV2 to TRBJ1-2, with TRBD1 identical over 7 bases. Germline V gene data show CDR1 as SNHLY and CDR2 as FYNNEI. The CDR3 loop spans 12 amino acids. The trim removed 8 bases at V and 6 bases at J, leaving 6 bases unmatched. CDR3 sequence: CASQGQVDGYTF. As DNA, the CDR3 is TGTGCCAGCCAAGGACAGGTGGATGGCTACACCTTC.

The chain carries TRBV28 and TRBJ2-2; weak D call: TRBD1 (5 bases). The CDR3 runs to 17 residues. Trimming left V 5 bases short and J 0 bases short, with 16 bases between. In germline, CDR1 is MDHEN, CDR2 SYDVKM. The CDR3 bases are TGTGCCAGCAGTCCTGGGGCGTGGGGCTCGAACACCGGGGAGCTGTTTTTT. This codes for CASSPGAWGSNTGELFF.

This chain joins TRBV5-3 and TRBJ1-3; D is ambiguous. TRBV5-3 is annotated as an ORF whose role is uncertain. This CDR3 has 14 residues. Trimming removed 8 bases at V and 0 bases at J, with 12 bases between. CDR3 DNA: TGTGCCAGGGCAAGAGGCCACTCTGGAAACACCATATATTTT. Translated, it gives CARARGHSGNTIYF.

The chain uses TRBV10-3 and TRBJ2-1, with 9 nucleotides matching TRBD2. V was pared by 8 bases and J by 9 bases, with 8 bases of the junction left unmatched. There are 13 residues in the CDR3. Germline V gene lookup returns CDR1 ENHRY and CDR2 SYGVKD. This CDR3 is CAIAGGPEGEQFF. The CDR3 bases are TGTGCCATCGCGGGAGGGCCAGAGGGTGAGCAGTTCTTC.